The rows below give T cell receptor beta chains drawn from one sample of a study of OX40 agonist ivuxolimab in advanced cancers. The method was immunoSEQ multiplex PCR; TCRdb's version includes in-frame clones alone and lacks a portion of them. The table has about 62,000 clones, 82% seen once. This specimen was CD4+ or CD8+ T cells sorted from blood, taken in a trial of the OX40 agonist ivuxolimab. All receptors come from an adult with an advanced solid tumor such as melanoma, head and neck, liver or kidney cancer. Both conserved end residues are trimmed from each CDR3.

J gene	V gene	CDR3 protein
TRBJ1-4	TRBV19	ASSLVAGLYEKLF
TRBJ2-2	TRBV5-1	ASSVTGGTGELF
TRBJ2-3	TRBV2	ATGTSGSTDTQY
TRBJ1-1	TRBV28	ASSLSGRISEAF
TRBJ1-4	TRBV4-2	ASSQEGREKLF
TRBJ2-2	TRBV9	ASSVVVGPLGELF
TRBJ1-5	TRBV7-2	ASSLIEVGNQPQH
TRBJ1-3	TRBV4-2	ASSQGLQGAGNTIY
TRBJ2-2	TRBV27	ASSPGQGIIGELF
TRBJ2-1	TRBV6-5	ASSSLAEQF
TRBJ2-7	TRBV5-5	ASSLIASGSYEQY
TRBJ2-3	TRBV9	ASSVEGGPGVGADTQY
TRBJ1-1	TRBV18	ASSPPQGETEAF
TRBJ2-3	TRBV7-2	ASSFRESITDTQY
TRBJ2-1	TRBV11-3	ASSLSQRGNEQF
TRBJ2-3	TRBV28	ASSPGTDRADTQY
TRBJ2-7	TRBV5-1	ASSLTSGRTEAYEQY
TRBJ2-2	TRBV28	ASSSQPGARTGELF
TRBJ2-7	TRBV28	ASSLGLGSTKKNYEQY
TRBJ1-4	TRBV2	ASSPSGAVNEKLF
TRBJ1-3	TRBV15	ATSRGETDSGNTIY
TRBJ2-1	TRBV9	ASSVVDNRNEQF
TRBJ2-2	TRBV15	ATSRPTGIGAGELF
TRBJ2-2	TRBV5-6	ASSPYQGHGELF
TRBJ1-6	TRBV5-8	ASSLEQGRTLH
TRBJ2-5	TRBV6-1	ASSVGGARETQY
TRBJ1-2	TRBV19	ASSPPGADGYT
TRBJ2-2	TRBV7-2	ARGRGSDTGELF
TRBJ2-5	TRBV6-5	ATRTVQETQY
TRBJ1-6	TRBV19	ASSIRTGTNSPLH
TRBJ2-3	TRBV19	ASSTPRTSGGVHTQY
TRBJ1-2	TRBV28	ASSLEGAYGYT
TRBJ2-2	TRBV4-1	ASSQASAGRNTGELF
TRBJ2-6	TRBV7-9	ASSYTLSGANVLT
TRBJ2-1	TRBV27	ASSSEGIGYNEQF
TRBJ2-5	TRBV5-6	ASSLAPGAQY
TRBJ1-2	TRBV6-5	ASSSQGSNYGYT
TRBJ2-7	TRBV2	ASSEQY